This T cell receptor beta chain was retrieved from a study of CD8+CD57+ T cells in acquired aplastic anemia. Study as a whole: Quantities of DNA derived from sorted CD4+ and CD8+ cells averaged approximately 3 ug.

There are 12 residues in the CDR3. The germline V gene has CDR1 SQVTM and CDR2 ANQGSEA. V was clipped by 8 bases and J by 4 bases; unmatched bases: 5. The use of genomic DNA as template underpinned the TCR beta VDJ and CDR3 profiling. TCRdb passed the reads through MiXCR, listing each CDR3 protein once. The sample lists 98,000 or so distinct CDR3 sequences, approximately 48% occurring once. The chain joins TRBV29-1 to TRBJ1-2; TRBD1 agrees at 9 bases. The sample was sorted CD4+, CD8+, or CD8+CD57+ T cells (not recorded which) from PBMCs. This receptor was taken from a human donor in good health, serving as a control. CDR3 amino acids: CSPRTGVYGYTF. CDR3 DNA: TGCAGCCCCAGGACAGGGGTCTATGGCTACACCTTC.